This T cell receptor beta chain was recorded in a study of blood T cell repertoires in COVID-19 (TCRdb year 2020). Regarding the research as a whole: Samples from collaborators originated in the United States, Italy and Spain and spanned both the acute and convalescent phases of COVID-19. Where HLA class I and class II types were available, the types were taken from metadata supplied by the sample provider, not from assay-based typing. The dataset comprised deeply sampled blood TCRbeta repertoires from subjects exposed to, actively infected with, or recovered from COVID-19. The prospective study material was composed of cDNA or gDNA derived from T cells, B-cell-depleted T cells, or PBMCs. The repertoires were released in a freely available public database meant as a resource for research on the immune response to SARS-CoV-2. Nearly every sample came with metadata listing a de-identified subject ID, COVID-19 status, age in years and sex. Samples came from the ongoing ImmuneRACE study (first 160 participants) plus 1,254 subjects from 6 global collaborators. Paper-wide results and their limitations: The amount of clinical and demographic metadata varied by source and participant and was provided uncurated.

Each collaborating institution followed its own protocols to collect whole blood in K2EDTA tubes. For TCRbeta analysis, collaborators shipped samples in one of three forms: frozen whole blood, isolated PBMCs, or DNA extracted from either of those sample types. The immunoSEQ Assay, a bias-controlled multiplex PCR, was used to amplify TCRbeta CDR3 regions from genomic DNA. For the original study's pipeline: The number of nucleated cells in each sample was estimated from the amplification of reference gene primers within the assay. To quantify the absolute abundance of each unique TCRbeta CDR3 rearrangement, sequence reads were collapsed and filtered. For each sample, productive Simpson clonality was calculated as the square root of Simpson's diversity index across productive rearrangements. TCRdb mirrors the immuneACCESS table, restricted to in-frame sequences. Some clones are absent from its copies; in checked studies, under half trace to an unresolved V gene, and the reason for the others is unknown. From that table come the V and J calls and clone size; the DNA was used to work out D and trimming. Recorded for this sample are about 100,000 clones; over 65% of them occurred a single time. The ten largest clones capture 9.5% to 15% of the sample.

This clone was counted a few times. This clone's antigen is unknown. Base quality data are lacking; no much larger clone is found one base away. From the cysteine through the phenylalanine, the CDR3 covers 15 amino acids. CDR3 DNA only is kept here, 45 bases in frame from base 1. Sequences SNHLY (CDR1) and FYNNEI (CDR2) are obtained from the germline V gene. V is trimmed back by 4 bases and J by 1 base, and the junction contains 5 bases that no gene match accounts for. Source material: peripheral blood. The chain was built from TRBV2 and TRBJ2-3, with 7 bases aligning to TRBD2. The receptor was derived from a human donor in a cohort sampled during active COVID-19. CDR3 sequence: CASSGQRGGTDTQYF. The DNA is TGTGCCAGCAGTGGGCAGCGGGGAGGCACAGATACGCAGTATTTT. Reference TRBV2 and TRBJ2-3 proteins supply the regions before and after the CDR3; the full variable domain is: EPEVTQTPSHQVTQMGQEVILRCVPISNHLYFYWYRQILGQKVEFLVSFYNNEISEKSEIFDDQFSVERPDGSNFTLKIRSTKLEDSAMYFCASSGQRGGTDTQYFGPGTRLTVL.